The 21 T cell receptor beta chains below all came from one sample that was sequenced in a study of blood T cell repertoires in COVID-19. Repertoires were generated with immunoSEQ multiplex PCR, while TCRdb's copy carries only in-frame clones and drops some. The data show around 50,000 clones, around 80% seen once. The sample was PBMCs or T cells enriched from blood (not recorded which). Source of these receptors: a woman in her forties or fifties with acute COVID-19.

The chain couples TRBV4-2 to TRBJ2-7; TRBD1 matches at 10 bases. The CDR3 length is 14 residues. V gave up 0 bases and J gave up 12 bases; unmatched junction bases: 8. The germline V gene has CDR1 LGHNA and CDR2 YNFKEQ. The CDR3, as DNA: TGTGCCAGCAGCCAAGAGAGTGACAGGGGGCAAGTGTACTTC. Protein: CASSQESDRGQVYF.

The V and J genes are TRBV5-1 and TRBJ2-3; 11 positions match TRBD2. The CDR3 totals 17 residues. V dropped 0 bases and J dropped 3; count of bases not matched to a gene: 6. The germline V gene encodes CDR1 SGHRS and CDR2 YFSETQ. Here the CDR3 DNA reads TGCGCCAGCAGCTTGGAGGTAGCGGGGGGGAGGACAGATACGCAGTATTTT. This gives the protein CASSLEVAGGRTDTQYF.

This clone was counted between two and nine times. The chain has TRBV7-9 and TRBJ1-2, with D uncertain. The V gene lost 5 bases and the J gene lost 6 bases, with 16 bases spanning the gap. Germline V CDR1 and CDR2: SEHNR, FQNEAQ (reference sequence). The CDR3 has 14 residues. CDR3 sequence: CASSLDGVRNGYTF. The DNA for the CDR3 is TGTGCCAGCAGCCTAGACGGTGTTCGAAATGGCTACACCTTC. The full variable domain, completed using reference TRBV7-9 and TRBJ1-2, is DTGVSQNPRHKITKRGQNVTFRCDPISEHNRLYWYRQTLGQGPEFLTYFQNEAQLEKSRLLSDRFSAERPKGSFSTLEIQRTEQGDSAMYLCASSLDGVRNGYTFGSGTRLTVV.

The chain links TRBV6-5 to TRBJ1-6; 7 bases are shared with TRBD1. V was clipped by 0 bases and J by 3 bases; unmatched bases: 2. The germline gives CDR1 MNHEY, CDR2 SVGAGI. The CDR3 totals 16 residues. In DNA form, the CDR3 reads TGTGCCAGCAGTTACTCAGCAGGGGGCTATAATTCACCCCTCCACTTT. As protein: CASSYSAGGYNSPLHF.

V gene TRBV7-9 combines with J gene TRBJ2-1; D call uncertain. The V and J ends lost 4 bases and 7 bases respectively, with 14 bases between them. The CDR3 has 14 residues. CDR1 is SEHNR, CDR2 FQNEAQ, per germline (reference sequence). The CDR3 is CASSSVSRGNEQFF. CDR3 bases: TGTGCCAGCAGCTCAGTATCCCGCGGTAATGAGCAGTTCTTC.

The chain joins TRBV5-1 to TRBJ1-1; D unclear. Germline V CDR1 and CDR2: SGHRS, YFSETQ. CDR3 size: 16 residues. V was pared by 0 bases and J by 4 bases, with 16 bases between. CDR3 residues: CASSLAETQWSTEAFF. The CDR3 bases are TGCGCCAGCAGCTTGGCCGAGACGCAGTGGAGCACTGAAGCTTTCTTT.

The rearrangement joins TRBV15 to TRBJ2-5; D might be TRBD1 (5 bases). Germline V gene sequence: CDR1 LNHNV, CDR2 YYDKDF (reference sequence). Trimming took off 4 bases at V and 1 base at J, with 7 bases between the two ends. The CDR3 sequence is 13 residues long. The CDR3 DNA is TGTGCCACCAGCATAGACAGCCAAGAGACCCAGTACTTC. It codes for CATSIDSQETQYF. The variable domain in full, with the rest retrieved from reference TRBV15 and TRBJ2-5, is DAMVIQNPRYQVTQFGKPVTLSCSQTLNHNVMYWYQQKSSQAPKLLFHYYDKDFNNEADTPDNFQSRRPNTSFCFLDIRSPGLGDTAMYLCATSIDSQETQYFGPGTRLLVL.

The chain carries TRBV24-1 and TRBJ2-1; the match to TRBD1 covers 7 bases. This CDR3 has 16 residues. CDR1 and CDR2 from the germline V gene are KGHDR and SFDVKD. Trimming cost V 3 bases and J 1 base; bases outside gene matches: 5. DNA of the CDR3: TGTGCCACCAGTGATAAGTTGACAGGGTCCTACAATGAGCAGTTCTTC. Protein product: CATSDKLTGSYNEQFF.

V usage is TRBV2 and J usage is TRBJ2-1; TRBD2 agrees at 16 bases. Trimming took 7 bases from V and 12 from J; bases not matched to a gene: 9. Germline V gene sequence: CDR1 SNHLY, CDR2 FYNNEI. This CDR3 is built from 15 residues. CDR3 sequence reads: CASTPPGLAGGRQFF. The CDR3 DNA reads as TGTGCCAGCACCCCCCCGGGACTAGCGGGGGGGCGGCAGTTCTTC.

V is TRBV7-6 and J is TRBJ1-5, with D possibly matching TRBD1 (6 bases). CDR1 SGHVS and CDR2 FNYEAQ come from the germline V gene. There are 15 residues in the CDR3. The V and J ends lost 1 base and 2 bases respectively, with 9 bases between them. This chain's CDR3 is CASSLVDSGNQPQHF. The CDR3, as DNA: TGTGCCAGCAGCTTAGTGGACAGTGGCAATCAGCCCCAGCATTTT.

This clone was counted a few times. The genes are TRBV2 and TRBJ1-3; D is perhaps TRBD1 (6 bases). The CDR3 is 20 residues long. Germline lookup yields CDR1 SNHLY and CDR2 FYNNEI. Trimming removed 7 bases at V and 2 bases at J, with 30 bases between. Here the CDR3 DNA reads TGTGCCAGCAAAACGCCGGGGGGGGGCGCGATTCCCTCCCCTGGAAACACCATATATTTT. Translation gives CASKTPGGGAIPSPGNTIYF.

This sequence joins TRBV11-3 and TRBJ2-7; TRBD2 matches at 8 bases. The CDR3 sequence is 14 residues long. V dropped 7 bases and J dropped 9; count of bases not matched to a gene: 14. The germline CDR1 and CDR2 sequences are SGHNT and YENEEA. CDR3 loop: CASKTSGSSKGQYF. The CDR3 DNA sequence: TGTGCCAGCAAAACTAGCGGATCAAGCAAGGGGCAGTACTTC.

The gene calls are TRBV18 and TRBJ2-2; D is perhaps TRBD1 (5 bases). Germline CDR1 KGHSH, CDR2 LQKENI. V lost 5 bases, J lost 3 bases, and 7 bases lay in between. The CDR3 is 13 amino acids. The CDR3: CASSATDTGELFF. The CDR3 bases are TGTGCCAGCTCAGCGACAGACACCGGGGAGCTGTTTTTT.

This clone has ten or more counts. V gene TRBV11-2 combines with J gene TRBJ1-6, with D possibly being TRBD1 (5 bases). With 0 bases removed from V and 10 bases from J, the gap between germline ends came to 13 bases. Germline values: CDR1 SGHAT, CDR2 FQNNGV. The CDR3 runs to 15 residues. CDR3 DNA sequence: TGTGCCAGCAGCTTAGATCGGGGGGGTTGGTCACCCCTCCACTTT. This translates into CASSLDRGGWSPLHF.

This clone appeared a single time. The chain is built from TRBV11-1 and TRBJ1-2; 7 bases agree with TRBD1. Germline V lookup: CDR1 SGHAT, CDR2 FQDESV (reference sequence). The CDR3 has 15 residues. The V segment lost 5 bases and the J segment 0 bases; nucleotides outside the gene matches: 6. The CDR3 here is CASSLSTGPNYGYTF. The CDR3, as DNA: TGTGCCAGCAGCCTTTCGACAGGGCCTAACTATGGCTACACCTTC.

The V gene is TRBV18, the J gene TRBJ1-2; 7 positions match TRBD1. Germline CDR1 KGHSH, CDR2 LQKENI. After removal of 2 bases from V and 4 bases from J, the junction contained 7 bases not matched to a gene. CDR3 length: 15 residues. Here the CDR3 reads CASSPVSDRTYGYTF. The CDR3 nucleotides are TGTGCCAGCTCACCAGTGTCGGACAGGACCTATGGCTACACCTTC.

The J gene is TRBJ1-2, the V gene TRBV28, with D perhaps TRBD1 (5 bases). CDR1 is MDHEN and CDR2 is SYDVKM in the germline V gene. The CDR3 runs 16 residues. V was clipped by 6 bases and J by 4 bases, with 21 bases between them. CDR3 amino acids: CASSSTGVGIIYGYTF. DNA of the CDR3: TGTGCCAGCAGCTCTACAGGTGTGGGGATAATCTATGGCTACACCTTC.

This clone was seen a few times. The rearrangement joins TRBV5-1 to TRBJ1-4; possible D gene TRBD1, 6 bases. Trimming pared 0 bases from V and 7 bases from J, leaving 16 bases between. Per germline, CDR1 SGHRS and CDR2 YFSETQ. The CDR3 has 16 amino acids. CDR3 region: CASSLDTGRGGEKLFF. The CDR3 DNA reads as TGCGCCAGCAGCTTGGACACAGGGAGGGGAGGTGAAAAACTGTTTTTT.

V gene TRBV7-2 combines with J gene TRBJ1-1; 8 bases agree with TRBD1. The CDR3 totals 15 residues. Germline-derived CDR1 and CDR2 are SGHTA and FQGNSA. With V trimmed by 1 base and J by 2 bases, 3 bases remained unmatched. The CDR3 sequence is CASSLGDRKNTEAFF. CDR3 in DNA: TGTGCCAGCAGCTTAGGGGACAGGAAAAACACTGAAGCTTTCTTT.

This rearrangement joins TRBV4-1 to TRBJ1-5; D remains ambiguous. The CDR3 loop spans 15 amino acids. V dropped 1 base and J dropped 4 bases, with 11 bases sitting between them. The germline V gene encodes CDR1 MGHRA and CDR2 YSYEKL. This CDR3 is CASSQGVARNQPQHF. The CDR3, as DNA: TGCGCCAGCAGCCAAGGCGTGGCGCGGAATCAGCCCCAGCATTTT.

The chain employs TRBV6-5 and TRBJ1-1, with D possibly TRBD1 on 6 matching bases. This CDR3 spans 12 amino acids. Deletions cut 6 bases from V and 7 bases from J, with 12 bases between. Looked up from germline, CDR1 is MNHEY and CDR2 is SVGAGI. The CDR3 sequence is CASSLQGSEAFF. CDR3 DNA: TGTGCCAGCAGCCTGCAGGGGAGTGAAGCTTTCTTT.